This T cell receptor (beta chain) was recovered during a study of T cell responses to AZD1222 COVID-19 vaccine. Regarding the study as a whole: A mostly white British donor set with more females was recruited, and clonal diversity was possibly underestimated.

Some clones are missing from TCRdb's copy, which holds only in-frame ones; the method was immunoSEQ multiplex PCR. The table includes some 47,000 clones, 65% to 85% detected once. The CDR3 covers 14 residues. Trimming pared 5 bases from V and 10 bases from J, leaving 20 bases between. Germline V gives CDR1 SGHTA, CDR2 FQGNSA. Remarks on this clone: Its specificity is unknown.

The chain carries TRBV7-2 and TRBJ1-1, with D maybe TRBD1 (6 bases). This TCR was recovered from an adult in good health. Material: peripheral blood, obtained on day 0 of AZD1222 vaccination. CDR3 region: CASSPGTLPGGAFF. The CDR3 bases are TGTGCCAGCAGCCCCGGGACACTCCCCGGAGGAGCTTTCTTT.